The 27 T cell receptor beta chains below all came from one sample that was sequenced in a study of blood T cells in healthy people across ages. Through a sample-barcoded 5' primer and a J-beta primer mix, a second PCR was run for roughly 7 to 12 cycles. TCRdb called the 5' RACE reads again in MiXCR, with one record for every CDR3 protein. This table holds 1.5 million to 1.8 million distinct CDR3 sequences, 42% found once. The specimen was blood. The origin of the receptors is a woman aged 18-29 years in good health.

This clonotype has a handful of counts. The chain is built from TRBV20-1 and TRBJ2-5, with TRBD1 matching over 9 bases. CDR3 length equals 12 residues. The germline V gene encodes CDR1 DFQATT and CDR2 SNEGSKA (reference sequence). V gave up 7 bases and J gave up 7 bases; unmatched junction bases: 7. CDR3 amino acids: CSEKGQGATQYF. CDR3 DNA: TGCAGTGAAAAGGGACAGGGTGCGACCCAGTACTTC.

The chain carries TRBV4-1 and TRBJ1-4; 9 nucleotides match TRBD1. Germline values: CDR1 MGHRA, CDR2 YSYEKL. V was clipped by 5 bases and J by 7 bases; unmatched bases: 8. The CDR3 spans 15 residues. The DNA of the CDR3 is TGCGCCAGCAGCACAACAGGGGGCTTAGGTGAAAAACTGTTTTTT. It encodes CASSTTGGLGEKLFF.

The chain is built from TRBV20-1 and TRBJ2-1; possibly TRBD1 or TRBD2 for D (6 bases each). This CDR3 comprises 16 residues. V was clipped by 3 bases and J by 3 bases, with 18 bases between them. Germline-derived CDR1 and CDR2 are DFQATT and SNEGSKA (reference sequence). In nucleotides, the CDR3 is TGCAGTGCTAGGGAAACCCAGGGGCGGGACTACAATGAGCAGTTCTTC. This gives the protein CSARETQGRDYNEQFF.

The rearrangement joins TRBV7-9 to TRBJ2-1; D remains ambiguous. Germline CDR1 reads SEHNR; CDR2 reads FQNEAQ (reference sequence). The CDR3 length is 12 residues. Trimming pared 5 bases from V and 7 bases from J, leaving 9 bases between. The CDR3 nucleotides read TGTGCCAGCAGCCGTGACGTTAATGAGCAGTTCTTC. This codes for CASSRDVNEQFF. Full variable domain (outside the CDR3, taken from reference TRBV7-9 and TRBJ2-1): DTGVSQNPRHKITKRGQNVTFRCDPISEHNRLYWYRQTLGQGPEFLTYFQNEAQLEKSRLLSDRFSAERPKGSFSTLEIQRTEQGDSAMYLCASSRDVNEQFFGPGTRLTVL.

This clonotype was found a few times. The gene calls are TRBV6-2 or TRBV6-3 and TRBJ2-1; D unresolved. The CDR3 is made up of 13 amino acids. The V and J ends lost 4 bases and 2 bases respectively, with 6 bases between them. The germline V gene encodes CDR1 MNHEY and CDR2 SVGEGT. CDR3 sequence: CASSFQAYNEQFF. The CDR3 bases are TGTGCCAGCAGTTTCCAGGCCTACAATGAGCAGTTCTTC.

The genes are TRBV7-2 and TRBJ2-6; TRBD1 aligns across 8 bases. Trimming cost V 2 bases and J 0 bases; bases outside gene matches: 12. The CDR3 has 20 residues. The germline V gene encodes CDR1 SGHTA and CDR2 FQGNSA. CDR3 protein: CASSLYSPDRDLSGANVLTF. DNA for the CDR3: TGTGCCAGCAGCTTATATTCACCGGACAGGGATCTCTCTGGGGCCAACGTCCTGACTTTC. Using reference TRBV7-2 and TRBJ2-6 for the parts outside the CDR3, the full variable domain is GAGVSQSPSNKVTEKGKDVELRCDPISGHTALYWYRQSLGQGLEFLIYFQGNSAPDKSGLPSDRFSAERTGGSVSTLTIQRTQQEDSAVYLCASSLYSPDRDLSGANVLTFGAGSRLTVL.

Note on this clonotype: One end of the junction is discordant with germline, which a read error may explain. The rearrangement links TRBV15 to TRBJ2-3, with D perhaps matching TRBD1 (5 bases). CDR1 LNHNV and CDR2 YYDKDF come from the germline V gene (reference sequence). The CDR3 runs to 19 residues. CDR3 nucleotide sequence: TGTGCCACTAGCAGAGATTGGGGCGTGGCAGGACGAAACACAGGTACGCAGTATTTT. It encodes CATSRDWGVAGRNTGTQYF. The full variable domain, with the rest looked up from reference TRBV15 and TRBJ2-3, is DAMVIQNPRYQVTQFGKPVTLSCSQTLNHNVMYWYQQKSSQAPKLLFHYYDKDFNNEADTPDNFQSRRPNTSFCFLDIRSPGLGDTAMYLCATSRDWGVAGRNTGTQYFGPGTRLTVL.

This clonotype was observed a handful of times. This chain links TRBV12-3 or TRBV12-4 with TRBJ1-2; D gene uncertain. CDR3 size: 13 residues. V was clipped by 7 bases and J by 3 bases, with 12 bases between them. CDR3 DNA sequence: TGTGCCAGCACCCTAGGAGAATACTATGGCTACACCTTC. Translation gives CASTLGEYYGYTF.

Concerning this clonotype: A much larger clone differs by one base, so this may be a read error. The gene calls are TRBV20-1 and TRBJ1-1; tentative D call: TRBD1 (6 bases). This CDR3 comprises 12 residues. CDR1 is DFQATT and CDR2 is SNEGSKA in the germline V gene (reference sequence). CDR3 sequence: CSATGANTEVFF. Written as DNA, the CDR3 is TGCAGTGCTACAGGGGCCAACACTGAAGTTTTCTTT.

This clonotype has just a few counts. The CDR3 region has the DNA TGCAGCGTTGATAGCTACACCTTC. Amino acid sequence: CSVDSYTF. The chain has TRBV29-1 and TRBJ1-2; unclear D gene. This CDR3 has 8 amino acids. Germline V gene sequence: CDR1 SQVTM, CDR2 ANQGSEA. V was pared by 3 bases and J by 9 bases, with 2 bases between.

This clonotype was counted only a few times. J is TRBJ1-4 and V is TRBV6-6, with D perhaps TRBD1 (5 bases). V was clipped by 10 bases and J by 8 bases, with 17 bases between them. This CDR3 is built from 13 residues. Looked up from germline, CDR1 is MNHNY and CDR2 is SVGAGI (reference sequence). Here the CDR3 reads CATSGTAPEKLFF. DNA of the CDR3: TGTGCCACCTCCGGGACGGCCCCCGAAAAACTGTTTTTT.

The gene calls are TRBV29-1 and TRBJ1-2, with 7 bases matching TRBD1. With 6 bases clipped from V and 5 bases from J, the junction kept 15 bases outside the gene matches. Germline lookup yields CDR1 SQVTM and CDR2 ANQGSEA. This CDR3 has 15 amino acids. In DNA form, the CDR3 reads TGCAGCGTCGCTAGCCGGGACAGCCGACTTTATGGCTACACCTTC. It is translated as CSVASRDSRLYGYTF.

This chain joins TRBV30 and TRBJ1-1; no reliable D call. Germline CDR1 reads GTSNPN; CDR2 reads SVGIG (reference sequence). This CDR3 has 12 amino acids. V lost 4 bases and J 0 bases, leaving 6 bases between the germline ends. The chain's CDR3 is CAWNGMNTEAFF. CDR3 DNA sequence: TGTGCCTGGAACGGTATGAACACTGAAGCTTTCTTT.

This clonotype was recorded a few times. This chain uses TRBV20-1 with TRBJ1-1; D is uncertain. The CDR3 totals 13 residues. CDR1 DFQATT and CDR2 SNEGSKA come from the germline V gene (reference sequence). This CDR3 reads CIAQDRENTEAFF. The CDR3 nucleotides are TGCATAGCTCAGGATCGGGAGAACACTGAAGCTTTCTTT.

This clonotype was found once. This chain joins TRBV9 and TRBJ1-3, with D unclear. Germline assignment: CDR1 SGDLS and CDR2 YYNGEE. V was shortened by 3 bases and J by 4 bases, with 17 bases between the two germline ends. The CDR3 covers 16 residues. The CDR3 DNA reads TGTGCCAGCAGCGCCTCCCTCCAACAGAGGGGAAACACCATATATTTT. Translated: CASSASLQQRGNTIYF.

This clonotype came up many times. The chain has TRBV10-3 and TRBJ2-4, with a weak D call TRBD2 (5 bases). This CDR3 is built from 12 residues. V shed 8 bases and J shed 5 bases, with 10 bases lying between them. Looked up from germline, CDR1 is ENHRY and CDR2 is SYGVKD. In nucleotides, the CDR3 is TGTGCCATCGGGGTGAGGGAAAACATTCAGTACTTC. It specifies CAIGVRENIQYF.

The table lists this clonotype with a few counts. J is TRBJ1-5 and V is TRBV4-3; possibly TRBD1 for D (5 bases). This CDR3 is built from 15 residues. Germline V gene lookup returns CDR1 LGHNA and CDR2 YSLEER. V lost 1 base, J lost 6 bases, and 13 bases lay in between. The CDR3 nucleotides read TGCGCCAGCAGCCAAGTTCAGGGATTAAGTCAGCCCCAGCATTTT. Protein product: CASSQVQGLSQPQHF.

The V gene is TRBV3-1, the J gene TRBJ2-7; the match to TRBD1 covers 9 bases. With 2 bases clipped from V and 0 bases from J, the junction kept 5 bases outside the gene matches. The germline CDR1 and CDR2 sequences are LGHDT and YNNKEL (reference sequence). CDR3 length equals 16 residues. The CDR3 here is CASSQRGQGSSYEQYF. DNA for the CDR3: TGTGCCAGCAGCCAAAGGGGACAGGGTAGCTCCTACGAGCAGTACTTC.

This clonotype was seen at least ten times. The rearrangement links TRBV20-1 to TRBJ1-1; unclear D gene. Germline loops: CDR1 DFQATT, CDR2 SNEGSKA (reference sequence). The ends were cut back, 3 bases at V and 4 bases at J, with 18 bases in the middle. The CDR3 consists of 15 residues. CDR3 in amino acids: CSARSGRRETTEAFF. The CDR3 nucleotides read TGCAGTGCTAGGTCGGGAAGACGGGAGACCACTGAAGCTTTCTTT.

This clonotype has more than one count but fewer than ten. V is TRBV21-1 and J is TRBJ2-5. TRBV21-1 is a pseudogene locus. This CDR3 region has 12 residues. This CDR3 is CADSGDQETQYF. In DNA form, the CDR3 reads TGTGCCGACTCCGGGGACCAAGAGACCCAGTACTTC.

J is TRBJ2-7 and V is TRBV10-3; possibly TRBD2 for D (6 bases). The length of the CDR3 is 15 residues. Trimming removed 4 bases at V and 1 base at J, with 14 bases between. Germline CDR1 ENHRY, CDR2 SYGVKD. The CDR3 loop is CAISGFAAGSYEQYF. CDR3 sequence (DNA): TGTGCCATCAGTGGCTTTGCGGCGGGATCCTACGAGCAGTACTTC.

The J gene is TRBJ2-5, the V gene TRBV7-2; 8 nucleotides line up with TRBD1. V was clipped by 1 base and J by 9 bases; unmatched bases: 10. The length of the CDR3 is 15 residues. Germline assignment: CDR1 SGHTA and CDR2 FQGNSA. The CDR3 reads CASSLGEGQGRAQYF. The DNA for the CDR3 is TGTGCCAGCAGCTTAGGCGAAGGACAGGGAAGGGCCCAGTACTTC.

V and J are TRBV3-1 and TRBJ2-3; D might be TRBD1 or TRBD2, each matching 6 bases. Per germline, CDR1 LGHDT and CDR2 YNNKEL (reference sequence). CDR3 length: 15 amino acids. V was pared by 5 bases and J by 8 bases, with 20 bases between. The CDR3 DNA reads TGTGCCAGCAGCGTCACCCCGGGGGCGTTTGGTACGCAGTATTTT. The encoded protein is CASSVTPGAFGTQYF.

In its sample, this clonotype was seen many times. The rearrangement joins TRBV25-1 to TRBJ2-1; D is possibly TRBD1 or TRBD2 (5 bases each). Trimming shortened V by 5 bases and J by 4 bases, and 15 bases separated the two germline ends. The CDR3 length is 15 residues. Germline CDR1 reads MGHDK; CDR2 reads SYGVNS. The CDR3 loop reads CASSLRDQKYNEQFF. In DNA, the CDR3 is TGTGCCAGCAGTCTACGGGACCAGAAATACAATGAGCAGTTCTTC.

The chain employs TRBV4-3 and TRBJ1-1; no definite D call. CDR1 and CDR2 (germline): LGHNA, YSLEER. Trimming pared 1 base from V and 7 bases from J, leaving 10 bases between. The CDR3 is made up of 13 amino acids. The CDR3 bases are TGCGCCAGCAGCCAAGGTGGAGCGTTTGAAGCTTTCTTT. Translated: CASSQGGAFEAFF.

This clonotype showed up just once. The chain combines TRBV10-1 with TRBJ2-7, with 10 bases aligning to TRBD1. After removal of 2 bases from V and 3 bases from J, the junction contained 7 bases not matched to a gene. The CDR3 covers 16 residues. CDR1 and CDR2 (germline): WNHNN, SYGVQD (reference sequence). The CDR3 spells CASSEVRTGGLYEQYF. CDR3 sequence (DNA): TGCGCCAGCAGTGAGGTAAGGACAGGGGGACTCTACGAGCAGTACTTC.

The CDR3 coding sequence is TGTGCCAGTAGTATAGGGTTCGGCAGGGCCTACGAGCAGTACTTC. It is translated as CASSIGFGRAYEQYF. The gene calls are TRBV19 and TRBJ2-7, with D possibly TRBD1 on 5 matching bases. The germline V gene encodes CDR1 LNHDA and CDR2 SQIVND (reference sequence). V dropped 1 base and J dropped 2 bases, with 12 bases sitting between them. The CDR3 loop spans 15 amino acids.